These 9 T cell receptor beta chains originate from one sample sequenced in a study of T cells in Graves' hyperthyroidism and ophthalmopathy (dated by TCRdb to between 2017 and 2020). The method was multiplex PCR. Sequenced using an Illumina HiSeq 2000. TCR beta CDR3 regions were amplified from RNA transcripts. For the first round of RT-PCR on the TCR CDR3, the HTBI primer set was used together with the Qiagen OneStep RT-PCR kit. TCRdb reworked the public reads: Q25 trimming with fastp, MiXCR clone assembly, productive beta chains retained. Identical CDR3 proteins give one entry, which carries the most common genes and DNA. Here the sample has 550,000 to 700,000 distinct CDR3 sequences; around 45% occur a single time. The ten largest clones capture under 20% of the sample. Sequencing was done on a sample of peripheral blood or thyroid tissue (not recorded which). These receptors came from an adult woman with Graves' disease, either hyperthyroidism or ophthalmopathy (not recorded which).

This clonotype has at least ten counts. The genes are TRBV19 and TRBJ2-6; no clear D gene. The CDR3 loop spans 15 amino acids. V dropped 4 bases and J dropped 0 bases, with 7 bases sitting between them. Germline-derived CDR1 and CDR2 are LNHDA and SQIVND (reference sequence). The CDR3 spells CASSTHSSGANVLTF. CDR3 DNA: TGTGCCAGTAGTACCCACAGCTCTGGGGCCAACGTCCTGACTTTC. Filled out from reference TRBV19 and TRBJ2-6, the complete variable domain reads DGGITQSPKYLFRKEGQNVTLSCEQNLNHDAMYWYRQDPGQGLRLIYYSQIVNDFQKGDIAEGYSVSREKKESFPLTVTSAQKNPTAFYLCASSTHSSGANVLTFGAGSRLTVL.

This sequence joins TRBV7-2 and TRBJ2-1; 7 nucleotides align to TRBD1. Trimming at V came to 7 bases and at J to 10 bases, leaving 10 bases not matched to a gene. This CDR3 has 13 residues. Germline CDR1 SGHTA, CDR2 FQGNSA. The CDR3 region has the DNA TGTGCCAGCAACCACCAAGGACAGGTAGAGCAGTTCTTC. The encoded protein is CASNHQGQVEQFF.

The table lists this clonotype with many counts. The V and J genes are TRBV13 and TRBJ1-4; no firm D call. The V gene lost 2 bases and the J gene lost 7 bases, with 17 bases spanning the gap. Germline V CDR1 and CDR2: PRHDT, FYEKMQ (reference sequence). The CDR3 spans 16 residues. In DNA, the CDR3 is TGTGCCAGCAGCTTACGTATACGCTTCGTGGGTGAAAAACTGTTTTTT. This encodes CASSLRIRFVGEKLFF.

This clonotype was picked up many times. The chain links TRBV5-6 to TRBJ2-7; D gene unclear. V lost 3 bases and J 3 bases, leaving 10 bases between the germline ends. Germline CDR1 is SGHDT and CDR2 is YYEEEE. The CDR3 totals 13 residues. The DNA of the CDR3 is TGTGCCAGCAGCTATGGTCTGCACTACGAGCAGTACTTC. Protein: CASSYGLHYEQYF.

The CDR3 DNA reads TGTGCCAGCAGCTTAGGACGGATCGAAGAGGAACTGTTTTTT. This gives the protein CASSLGRIEEELFF. V and J are TRBV7-2 and TRBJ1-4; D unresolved. Germline V gene sequence: CDR1 SGHTA, CDR2 FQGNSA. The CDR3 has 14 residues. V was trimmed by 1 base and J by 12 bases, leaving 15 bases between them.

This clonotype was seen ten or more times. The genes are TRBV30 and TRBJ1-1; D is ambiguous. The V end was cut by 4 bases, the J end by 3 bases, with 9 bases between. CDR3 length: 12 amino acids. Per germline, CDR1 GTSNPN and CDR2 SVGIG (reference sequence). The CDR3 DNA reads TGTGCCTGGAATCTCCGGGACACTGAAGCTTTCTTT. Residues: CAWNLRDTEAFF.

This clonotype appeared once. V and J are TRBV19 and TRBJ2-7; 7 bases match TRBD2. The V and J ends lost 7 bases and 2 bases, in that order; junction bases with no gene match: 11. CDR1 and CDR2 from the germline V gene are LNHDA and SQIVND (reference sequence). CDR3 length equals 15 residues. For the CDR3, the DNA is TGTGCCAGTACCCCTCGATCTAGCGGTGCCTACGAGCAGTACTTC. As protein: CASTPRSSGAYEQYF.

This clonotype was detected many times. This chain joins TRBV11-2 and TRBJ1-1; D is unclear. Germline assignment: CDR1 SGHAT and CDR2 FQNNGV. Trimming cost V 0 bases and J 3 bases, with 5 bases left between them. This CDR3 has 13 amino acids. As DNA, the CDR3 is TGTGCCAGCAGCTTAGAGTTCCACACTGAAGCTTTCTTT. It codes for CASSLEFHTEAFF.

The gene calls are TRBV6-6 and TRBJ2-5; 9 positions match TRBD2. J gave up 5 bases and V 11 bases, and 6 bases lay outside the gene matches. The CDR3 extends over 12 amino acids. The germline CDR1 and CDR2 sequences are MNHNY and SVGAGI (reference sequence). The DNA for the CDR3 is TGTGCCGTCAAGGCGGGAGGGGAGACCCAGTACTTC. It yields the protein CAVKAGGETQYF.